The sequence of this TCR beta chain was determined in a study of early stage breast cancer tumors. V shed 5 bases and J 7 bases; nucleotides not matched to a gene: 10. The germline V gene has CDR1 SGHVS and CDR2 FQNEAQ. The CDR3 spans 14 residues. Overall study results and limits: Tumor and normal breast were distinguished via blood comparison in about 90% of the 16 patients.

Sequencing used immunoSEQ multiplex PCR; TCRdb keeps in-frame clones, though not all of them. Of around 20,000 clones listed, around 82% were seen once; the top ten hold more than 1.5%. For this clone: Its specificity is not known.

Sequenced material: blood. This chain joins TRBV7-8 and TRBJ2-7; 8 bases are a match to TRBD1. The clonotype originates from a person between 65 and 79 years old with breast cancer. CDR3 in amino acids: CASSKDRVAEEQYF. Here the CDR3 DNA reads TGTGCCAGCAGCAAGGACAGGGTAGCTGAGGAGCAGTACTTC. The variable domain in full, completed from reference TRBV7-8 and TRBJ2-7, reads GAGVSQSPRYKVAKRGQDVALRCDPISGHVSLFWYQQALGQGPEFLTYFQNEAQLDKSGLPSDRFFAERPEGSVSTLKIQRTQQEDSAVYLCASSKDRVAEEQYFGPGTRLTVT.